The rows below give T cell receptor beta chains drawn from one sample of a study of T cell repertoires in cytomegalovirus infection. No cognate antigen is known for these TCRs. TCRdb analysed the reads with MiXCR anew, one entry per CDR3 protein. The sample yields approximately 1,000,000 distinct CDR3 sequences, approximately 31% seen once. Material: cultured CD8+ T cells from PBMCs, obtained from culture after CMV antigen stimulation. The receptors derive from a human donor in good health (CMV status not recorded). Some clones in this sample may be carry-over from other donors' samples. The CDR3 runs from the conserved cysteine through the conserved F or W. A D gene is named only where the DNA matches it firmly. Where a row states a size, it is once, few, many or the class of an expanded clone; other rows omit it.

>TRBV7-3|TRBJ2-5|NA|few
CASSPSGGPYQETQYF
>TRBV6-5|TRBJ2-5|TRBD1|once
CASGCGQGTIETQYF
>TRBV12-3/TRBV12-4|TRBJ2-1|NA|NA
CASSLGASGYNEQFF
>TRBV6-2/TRBV6-3|TRBJ2-1|NA|few
CASSPAGPEQFF
>TRBV7-9|TRBJ2-5|TRBD2|NA
CASSSGLAGKGQETQYF
>TRBV28|TRBJ2-1|NA|NA
CASSSDRTGSSYNEQFF
>TRBV6-5|TRBJ1-4|NA|few
CASSYFIISKGTTNEKLFF
>TRBV13|TRBJ1-5|TRBD1|NA
CASSAGQGRYSNQPQHF
>TRBV5-4|TRBJ1-2|TRBD1|few
CASSPGRGQNYGYTF
>TRBV7-8|TRBJ2-1|NA|many
CASSFGHENNNEQFF
>TRBV9|TRBJ1-6|TRBD1|few
CASSGTGPGGTYNSPLHF
>TRBV27|TRBJ1-2|TRBD1|few
CASSSDRGKDYGYTF
>TRBV15|TRBJ2-1|NA|few
CATSTSLTEQFF
>TRBV10-3|TRBJ1-6|NA|NA
CAISESLGASGNSPLHF
>TRBV27|TRBJ2-1|TRBD1|NA
CASGYGQGTEQFF
>TRBV7-8|TRBJ1-1|NA|few
CASSFGGRFFAFF
>TRBV19|TRBJ1-1|TRBD1|few
CASSRGQTQAFF
>TRBV7-6|TRBJ1-2|NA|few
CASSFEQIYGYTF
>TRBV20-1|TRBJ2-1|NA|NA
CSARDRGSSYNEQFF
>TRBV6-2/TRBV6-3|TRBJ2-1|NA|many
CASSYSGSYNEQFF
>TRBV7-6|TRBJ2-3|TRBD2|NA
CASSSERGGRNTQYF
>TRBV6-5|TRBJ1-3|TRBD1|NA
CASSREGQGVISGNTIYF
>TRBV28|TRBJ2-2|NA|NA
CASSPMWASTGELFF
>TRBV12-3/TRBV12-4|TRBJ2-2|NA|NA
CASSSLEGGPNTGELFF
>TRBV12-3/TRBV12-4|TRBJ1-1|TRBD1|few
CARIGQGDTEAFF
>TRBV5-8|TRBJ2-3|TRBD2|NA
CASSLFTRLAGISSTDTQYF
>TRBV28|TRBJ1-1|NA|NA
CASSFPLTSNTEAFF
>TRBV7-1|TRBJ2-1|NA|NA
CASSPEGHIFEQFF
>TRBV4-1|TRBJ2-3|TRBD1|NA
CASSQWTGTDTQYF
>TRBV20-1|TRBJ2-7|TRBD2|many
CSARRRTSWVRGEQYF
>TRBV6-1|TRBJ1-2|NA|NA
CASSAGQMLNYGYTF
>TRBV12-5|TRBJ1-1|TRBD1|few
CASGWNRDREGMNTEAFF
>TRBV25-1|TRBJ2-5|TRBD1|NA
CASSEWDRRLSGETRYF
>TRBV7-6|TRBJ2-4|NA|few
CASSSGGRQNIQYF
>TRBV5-5|TRBJ2-5|NA|few
CASSNFDRAGETQYF